This TCR beta chain was found in a study of siplizumab effects on memory and regulatory T cells. Germline V gene sequence: CDR1 LNHDA, CDR2 SQIVND (reference sequence). Trimming took off 3 bases at V and 7 bases at J, with 16 bases between the two ends. CDR3 size: 16 residues. Whole-study results and caveats: Neither a naive nor a memory phenotype was assignable to roughly 80-96% of proliferating CD4+ or CD8+ clones.

The study assayed 75,000 to 100,000 TCR templates per sample. Sequenced by immunoSEQ multiplex PCR; TCRdb stores in-frame clones only, minus some. The sample records approximately 82,000 clones, 87% being singletons. This clone has a handful of counts. The antigen is not known. This clonotype originated in a human donor in good health. The chain recombines TRBV19 with TRBJ1-6, with a tentative D call TRBD1 (5 bases). Sequencing input: Tregs sorted from blood. The CDR3 coding sequence is TGTGCCAGTAGTATCCCCGGGAGTTGGGGCAATTCACCCCTCCACTTT. This translates into CASSIPGSWGNSPLHF.